A selection of T cell receptor beta chains follows, all from one sample in a study of CD8+ T cells in alopecia areata. Clones were sequenced by immunoSEQ multiplex PCR, and TCRdb holds only the in-frame ones, with some missing. The top ten clones hold roughly 13% of a sample with 13,000 or so clones, around 50% of them seen once. The sample taken for sequencing was skin. Every receptor here comes from a human donor with alopecia areata. Each CDR3 is given with its conserved first and last residue. D genes are given only for firm matches. Where a row states a size, it is once, few, many or the class of an expanded clone; other rows omit it.

CDR3nt	CDR3aa	v_gene	d_gene	j_gene	abundance
TGTGCCAGCAGAAGGACAGGGGTTAGGACCACTGAAGCTTTCTTT	CASRRTGVRTTEAFF	TRBV6-5	TRBD1	TRBJ1-1	-
TGTGCCAGCAGCTACAGACAACCTTTGAACACTGAAGCTTTCTTT	CASSYRQPLNTEAFF	TRBV6-5	-	TRBJ1-1	-
TGCGCCAGCAGCTTGGACGACAGGTACGAGCAGTACTTC	CASSLDDRYEQYF	TRBV5-1	-	TRBJ2-7	-
TGCGCCAGCAGCCAAGATCAATTTGGGACTAGCAACACAGATACGCAGTATTTT	CASSQDQFGTSNTDTQYF	TRBV4-1	TRBD2	TRBJ2-3	-
TGCAGCGTTCCCAAAGGACTGAATGGGCAGTTCTTC	CSVPKGLNGQFF	TRBV29-1	-	TRBJ2-1	-
TGTGCCAGCAGTGACTCGGCGGGAGGTAGCACAGATACGCAGTATTTT	CASSDSAGGSTDTQYF	TRBV6-4	TRBD2	TRBJ2-3	-
TGTGCCAGCAGCTACCAGCGGGGGACAGGAAACTATGGCTACACCTTC	CASSYQRGTGNYGYTF	TRBV21-1	-	TRBJ1-2	-
TGTGCCAGCAGCAACCAAGCGGGGGCCTACGAGCAGTACTTC	CASSNQAGAYEQYF	TRBV7-2	TRBD2	TRBJ2-7	-
TGTGCCAGCAGCTCGGGGGCGCAGAGAGGGAATCAGCCCCAGCATTTT	CASSSGAQRGNQPQHF	TRBV7-8	-	TRBJ1-5	once
TGTGCCAGCAGTTTCATCGACCCCGAAGATGGCAATCAGCCCCAGCATTTT	CASSFIDPEDGNQPQHF	TRBV28	-	TRBJ1-5	-
TGTGCCAGCACGGGAGTCGGGGACAATGAGCAGTTCTTC	CASTGVGDNEQFF	TRBV2	-	TRBJ2-1	-
TGTGCCAGCAGCTCAACTAGAAACACCGGGGAGCTGTTTTTT	CASSSTRNTGELFF	TRBV11-2	-	TRBJ2-2	-
TGTGCCAGCAGCTTAGCGGGGCTAGTCTACGAGCAGTACTTC	CASSLAGLVYEQYF	TRBV7-2	-	TRBJ2-7	-
TGTGCCAGCTCAGGAGGGTTCTACGAGCAGTACTTC	CASSGGFYEQYF	TRBV18	-	TRBJ2-7	few
TGTGCCAGCAGTTCTCGAAACGGACAGGGAGGCTATGGCTACACCTTC	CASSSRNGQGGYGYTF	TRBV28	TRBD1	TRBJ1-2	few
TGTGCCAGTAGTATGGACGGGCGCTACACCTTC	CASSMDGRYTF	TRBV19	-	TRBJ1-2	-
TGTGCCAGCAGTACACAATGGGCAACAGAAGGCAATCAGCCCCAGCATTTT	CASSTQWATEGNQPQHF	TRBV28	-	TRBJ1-5	-
TGTGCCACCCTACCCGAAATTGGGGGTGACTACGAGCAGTACTTC	CATLPEIGGDYEQYF	TRBV10-3	-	TRBJ2-7	-
TGTGCCAGCAGCCCGAGGGGGGGCACGACAGATACGCAGTATTTT	CASSPRGGTTDTQYF	TRBV16	-	TRBJ2-3	-
TGCAGCGTTGATAAGGGGTTTCAGACCGGGGAGCTGTTTTTT	CSVDKGFQTGELFF	TRBV29-1	-	TRBJ2-2	-